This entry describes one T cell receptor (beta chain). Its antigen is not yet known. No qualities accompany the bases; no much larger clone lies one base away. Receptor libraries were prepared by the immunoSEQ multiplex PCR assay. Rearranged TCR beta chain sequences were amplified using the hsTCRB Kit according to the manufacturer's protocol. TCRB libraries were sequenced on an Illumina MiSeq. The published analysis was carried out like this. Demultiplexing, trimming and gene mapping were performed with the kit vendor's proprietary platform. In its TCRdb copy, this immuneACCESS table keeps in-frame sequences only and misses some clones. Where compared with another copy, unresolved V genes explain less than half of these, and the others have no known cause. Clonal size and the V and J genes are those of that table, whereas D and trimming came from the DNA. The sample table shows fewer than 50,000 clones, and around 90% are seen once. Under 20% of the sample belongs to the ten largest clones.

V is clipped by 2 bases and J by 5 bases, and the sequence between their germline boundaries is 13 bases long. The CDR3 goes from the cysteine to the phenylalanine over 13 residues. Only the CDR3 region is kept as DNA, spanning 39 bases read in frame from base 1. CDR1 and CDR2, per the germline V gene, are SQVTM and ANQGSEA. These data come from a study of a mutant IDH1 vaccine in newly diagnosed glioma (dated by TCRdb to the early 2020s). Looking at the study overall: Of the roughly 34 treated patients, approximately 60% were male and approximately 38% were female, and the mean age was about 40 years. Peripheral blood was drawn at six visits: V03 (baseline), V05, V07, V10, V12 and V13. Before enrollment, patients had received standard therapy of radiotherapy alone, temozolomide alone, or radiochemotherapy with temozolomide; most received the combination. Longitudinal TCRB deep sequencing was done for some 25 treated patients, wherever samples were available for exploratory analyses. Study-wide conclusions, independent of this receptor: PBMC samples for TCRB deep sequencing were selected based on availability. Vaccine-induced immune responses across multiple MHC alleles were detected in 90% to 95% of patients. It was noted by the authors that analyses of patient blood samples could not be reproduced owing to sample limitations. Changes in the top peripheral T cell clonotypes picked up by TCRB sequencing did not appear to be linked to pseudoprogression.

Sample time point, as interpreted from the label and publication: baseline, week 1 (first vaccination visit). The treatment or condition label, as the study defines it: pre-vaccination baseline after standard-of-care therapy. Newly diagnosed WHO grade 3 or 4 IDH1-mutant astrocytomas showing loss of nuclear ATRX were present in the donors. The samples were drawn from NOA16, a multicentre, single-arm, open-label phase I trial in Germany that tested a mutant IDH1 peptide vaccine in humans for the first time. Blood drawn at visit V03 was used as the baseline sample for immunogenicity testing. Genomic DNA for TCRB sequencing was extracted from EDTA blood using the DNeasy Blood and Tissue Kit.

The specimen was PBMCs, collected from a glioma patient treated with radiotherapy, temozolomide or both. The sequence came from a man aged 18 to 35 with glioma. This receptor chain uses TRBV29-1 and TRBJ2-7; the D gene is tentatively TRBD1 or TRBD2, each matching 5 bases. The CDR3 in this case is CSVETGTPHEQYF. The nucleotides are TGCAGCGTTGAAACTGGGACCCCCCACGAGCAGTACTTC.